This T cell receptor beta chain was sequenced for a study of lymphopenia after photon versus proton radiotherapy. The study, taken as a whole, reports: Photon-treated patients lost naive T cells and TCR diversity; proton-treated stayed stable. Better survival with proton therapy was suggested as possible, not demonstrated. After lymphocyte nadir, photon-treated repertoires showed oligoclonal expansion, especially CD8+ Temra.

Method: immunoSEQ multiplex PCR; TCRdb's copy keeps in-frame clones and lacks some. The sample shows over 20,000 clones, over 80% of them seen only once. About this clone itself: Its target is not known.

The specimen was peripheral blood, collected from a patient treated with photon-based radiotherapy. This TCR was sampled from a woman aged 45 to 65 with pancreatic cancer.

The CDR3 region is CASSDPREDGNWETQYF. The CDR3 nucleotides are TGTGCCAGCAGTGACCCCCGCGAGGACGGAAATTGGGAGACCCAGTACTTC. The V call is TRBV6-4, the J call TRBJ2-5; D gene unclear. The V gene's germline CDR1 is MRHNA and CDR2 SNTAGT. CDR3 size: 17 residues. Trimming stripped 2 bases from V and 5 bases from J, with 21 bases between.